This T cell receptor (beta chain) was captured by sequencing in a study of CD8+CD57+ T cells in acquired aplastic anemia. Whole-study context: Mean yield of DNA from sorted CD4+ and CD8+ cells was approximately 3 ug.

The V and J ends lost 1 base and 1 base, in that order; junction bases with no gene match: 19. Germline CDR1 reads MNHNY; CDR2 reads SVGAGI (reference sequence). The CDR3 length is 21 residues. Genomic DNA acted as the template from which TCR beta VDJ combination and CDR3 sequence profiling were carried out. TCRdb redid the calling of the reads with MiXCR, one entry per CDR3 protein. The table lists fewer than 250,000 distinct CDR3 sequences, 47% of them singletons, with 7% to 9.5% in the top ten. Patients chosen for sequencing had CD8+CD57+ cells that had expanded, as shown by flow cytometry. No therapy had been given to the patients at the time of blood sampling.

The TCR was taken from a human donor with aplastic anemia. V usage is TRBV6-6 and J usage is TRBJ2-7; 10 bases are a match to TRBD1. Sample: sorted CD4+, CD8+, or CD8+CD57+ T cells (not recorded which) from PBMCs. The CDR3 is CASSYYRAGTGAYTESYEQYF. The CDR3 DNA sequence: TGTGCCAGCAGTTACTACAGAGCCGGGACAGGGGCTTATACAGAGTCCTACGAGCAGTACTTC.